These T cell receptor beta chains were read from a single sample in a study of OX40 agonist ivuxolimab in advanced cancers. Here immunoSEQ multiplex PCR was the method, and the copy in TCRdb shows in-frame clones only, minus some. The data show around 48,000 clones, approximately 88% seen once. The sequencing used CD4+ or CD8+ T cells sorted from blood, collected in a trial of the OX40 agonist ivuxolimab. These receptors came from an adult with an advanced solid tumor such as melanoma, head and neck, liver or kidney cancer. CDR3s leave out the opening cysteine and the closing phenylalanine or tryptophan. The order of the fields is clone size, V gene, J gene, CDR3 protein. Not every row has a clone size; where given, it reads once, few, many or a size class.

NA	TRBV10-3	TRBJ1-4	AISASTGDEKLF
NA	TRBV4-3	TRBJ2-7	ASSQGLGQGVYEQY
NA	TRBV6-6	TRBJ2-7	ASSYSSGQGYEQY
once	TRBV5-1	TRBJ1-1	ASSSLTGAEAF
few	TRBV4-1	TRBJ1-3	ASSQGAARRTGNTIY
NA	TRBV6-6	TRBJ2-7	ASVPRDRIYEQY
NA	TRBV7-3	TRBJ2-2	ASSLGAHQTGELF
once	TRBV25-1	TRBJ2-4	ASSEPGSKNIQY
NA	TRBV7-9	TRBJ1-1	ASSLTANTEAF
NA	TRBV7-2	TRBJ2-1	ASSLAGGYSNEQF
NA	TRBV5-1	TRBJ1-1	ASRATGEAF
few	TRBV5-4	TRBJ1-3	ASSFPGAGNTIY
NA	TRBV2	TRBJ1-1	ASCSTVMNTEAF
NA	TRBV29-1	TRBJ2-1	SVVPVGNEQF
NA	TRBV6-5	TRBJ2-3	ASSRGPDTQY
NA	TRBV7-3	TRBJ2-3	ASSPTGGRVTQY
NA	TRBV6-6	TRBJ2-7	ASSYRDRGSYEQY
once	TRBV7-9	TRBJ1-3	ASSLGGTGNTIY
NA	TRBV7-9	TRBJ2-2	ASSTGRVETGELF
NA	TRBV5-1	TRBJ2-2	ASSPNRGNTGELF
NA	TRBV6-6	TRBJ2-1	ASSYPWAGGLNEQF
NA	TRBV7-2	TRBJ2-7	ASSLFSGGGYEQH
NA	TRBV5-1	TRBJ2-3	ASSSSAGGLADTQY
NA	TRBV23-1	TRBJ1-5	ASSQSGESGNQPQH
NA	TRBV7-8	TRBJ2-3	ASSSGGVPDTQY
NA	TRBV7-3	TRBJ1-3	ASSLGSSGNTIY
few	TRBV9	TRBJ2-3	ASSRGGAENTQY
NA	TRBV28	TRBJ2-5	ASRGTGRETQY
NA	TRBV30	TRBJ2-5	AWSFKKETQY